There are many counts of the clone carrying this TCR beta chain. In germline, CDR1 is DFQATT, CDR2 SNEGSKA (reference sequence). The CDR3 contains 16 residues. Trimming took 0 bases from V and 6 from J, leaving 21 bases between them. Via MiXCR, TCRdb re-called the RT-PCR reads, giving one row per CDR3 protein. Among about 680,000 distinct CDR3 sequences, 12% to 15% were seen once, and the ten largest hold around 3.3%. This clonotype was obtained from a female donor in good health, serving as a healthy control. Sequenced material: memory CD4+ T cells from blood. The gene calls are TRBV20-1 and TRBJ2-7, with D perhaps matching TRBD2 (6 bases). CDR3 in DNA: TGCAGTGCTAGAGATCCTGCGGGACGGGTGGGGTCCGAGCAGTACTTC. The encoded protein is CSARDPAGRVGSEQYF.